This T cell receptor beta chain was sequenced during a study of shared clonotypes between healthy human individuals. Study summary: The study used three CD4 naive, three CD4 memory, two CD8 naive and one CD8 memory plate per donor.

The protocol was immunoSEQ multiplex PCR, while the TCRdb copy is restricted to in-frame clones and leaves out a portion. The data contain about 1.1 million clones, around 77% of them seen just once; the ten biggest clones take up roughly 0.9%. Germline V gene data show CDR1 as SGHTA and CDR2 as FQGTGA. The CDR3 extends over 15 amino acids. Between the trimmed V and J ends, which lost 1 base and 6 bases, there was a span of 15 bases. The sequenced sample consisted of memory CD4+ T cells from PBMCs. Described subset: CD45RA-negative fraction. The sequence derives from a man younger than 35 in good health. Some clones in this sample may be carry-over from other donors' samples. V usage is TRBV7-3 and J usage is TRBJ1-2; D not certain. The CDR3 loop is CASSLNPGMGDGYTF. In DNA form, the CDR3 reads TGTGCCAGCAGCTTAAACCCGGGGATGGGAGATGGCTACACCTTC. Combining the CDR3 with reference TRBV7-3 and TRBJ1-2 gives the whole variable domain GAGVSQTPSNKVTEKGKYVELRCDPISGHTALYWYRQSLGQGPEFLIYFQGTGAADDSGLPNDRFFAVRPEGSVSTLKIQRTERGDSAVYLCASSLNPGMGDGYTFGSGTRLTVV.